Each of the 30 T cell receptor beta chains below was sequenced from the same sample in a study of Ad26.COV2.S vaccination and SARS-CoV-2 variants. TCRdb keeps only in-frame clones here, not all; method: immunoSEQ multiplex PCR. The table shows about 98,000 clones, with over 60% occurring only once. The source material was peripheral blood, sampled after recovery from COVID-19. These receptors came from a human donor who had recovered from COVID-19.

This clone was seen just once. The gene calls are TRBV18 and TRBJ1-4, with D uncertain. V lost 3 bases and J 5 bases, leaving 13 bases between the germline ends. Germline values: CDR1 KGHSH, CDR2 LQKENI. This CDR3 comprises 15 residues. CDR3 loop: CASSPVSHPNEKLFF. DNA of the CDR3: TGTGCCAGCTCACCGGTGTCCCACCCGAATGAAAAACTGTTTTTT.

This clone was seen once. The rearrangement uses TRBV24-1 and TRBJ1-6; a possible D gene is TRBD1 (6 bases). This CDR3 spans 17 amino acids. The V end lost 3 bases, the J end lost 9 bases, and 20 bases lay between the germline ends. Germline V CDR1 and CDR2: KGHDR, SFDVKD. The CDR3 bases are TGTGCCACCAGTGATCCCTTGGCACAGGGTTCAACTTCACCCCTCCACTTT. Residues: CATSDPLAQGSTSPLHF.

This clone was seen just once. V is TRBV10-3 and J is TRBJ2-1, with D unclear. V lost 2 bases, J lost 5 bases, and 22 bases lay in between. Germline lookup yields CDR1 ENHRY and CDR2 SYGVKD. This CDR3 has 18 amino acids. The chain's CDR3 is CAISEPLGRQAGHNEQFF. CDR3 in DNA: TGTGCCATCAGTGAGCCGCTAGGCAGGCAGGCAGGTCACAATGAGCAGTTCTTC.

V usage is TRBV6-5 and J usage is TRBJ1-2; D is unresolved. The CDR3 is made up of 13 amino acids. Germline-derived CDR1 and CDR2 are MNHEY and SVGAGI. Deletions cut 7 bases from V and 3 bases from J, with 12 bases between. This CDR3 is CASIGSVDYGYTF. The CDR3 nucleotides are TGTGCCAGCATTGGTTCCGTGGACTATGGCTACACCTTC.

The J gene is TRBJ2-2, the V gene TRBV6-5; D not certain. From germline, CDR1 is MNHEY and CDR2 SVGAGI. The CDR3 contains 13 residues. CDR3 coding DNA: TGTGCGGTCCGAAGATCATACACCGGGGAGCTGTTTTTT. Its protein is CAVRRSYTGELFF.

The CDR3: CAWSVLGTYSTGELFF. The CDR3 nucleotides are TGTGCCTGGAGTGTACTAGGCACCTACTCCACCGGGGAGCTGTTTTTT. The genes are TRBV30 and TRBJ2-2; weak D call: TRBD2 (5 bases). CDR3 size: 16 residues. Germline loops: CDR1 GTSNPN, CDR2 SVGIG (reference sequence). V was trimmed by 0 bases and J by 4 bases, leaving 15 bases between them.

The CDR3 coding sequence is TGTGCCAGCAGCTTAGTAGGGACAGGGAATGGCTACACCTTC. This encodes CASSLVGTGNGYTF. V is TRBV7-2 and J is TRBJ1-2, with 9 bases matching TRBD1. Unmatched junction bases numbered 3, after V lost 1 base and J lost 6 bases. The CDR3 has 14 amino acids. Germline-derived CDR1 and CDR2 are SGHTA and FQGNSA.

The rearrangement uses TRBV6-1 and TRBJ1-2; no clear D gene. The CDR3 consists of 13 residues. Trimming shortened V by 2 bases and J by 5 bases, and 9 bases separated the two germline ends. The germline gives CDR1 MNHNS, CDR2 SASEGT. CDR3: CASSEFQVYGYTF. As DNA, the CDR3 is TGTGCCAGCAGTGAATTTCAGGTGTATGGCTACACCTTC.

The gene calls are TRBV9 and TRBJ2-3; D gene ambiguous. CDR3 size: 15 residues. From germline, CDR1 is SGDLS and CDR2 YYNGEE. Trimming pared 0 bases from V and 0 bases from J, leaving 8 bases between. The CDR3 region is CASSVEGRSTDTQYF. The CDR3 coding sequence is TGTGCCAGCAGCGTAGAGGGAAGGAGCACAGATACGCAGTATTTT. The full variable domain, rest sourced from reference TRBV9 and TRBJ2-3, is DSGVTQTPKHLITATGQRVTLRCSPRSGDLSVYWYQQSLDQGLQFLIQYYNGEERAKGNILERFSAQQFPDLHSELNLSSLELGDSALYFCASSVEGRSTDTQYFGPGTRLTVL.

This CDR3 reads CASSARTLNQPQHF. For the CDR3, the DNA is TGTGCCAGCAGTGCCAGGACACTTAATCAGCCCCAGCATTTT. The chain links TRBV27 to TRBJ1-5, with D possibly TRBD1 on 5 matching bases. V gave up 5 bases and J gave up 4 bases, with 12 bases separating them. Germline V CDR1 and CDR2: MNHEY, SMNVEV (reference sequence). The CDR3 runs 14 residues.

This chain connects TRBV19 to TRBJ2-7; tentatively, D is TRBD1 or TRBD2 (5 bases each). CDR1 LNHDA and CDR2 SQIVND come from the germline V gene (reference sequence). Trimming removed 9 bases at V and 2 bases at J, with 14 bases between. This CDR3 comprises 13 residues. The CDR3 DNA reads TGTGCCAGCTCCGGGACCGTTACCTACGAGCAGTACTTC. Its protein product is CASSGTVTYEQYF.

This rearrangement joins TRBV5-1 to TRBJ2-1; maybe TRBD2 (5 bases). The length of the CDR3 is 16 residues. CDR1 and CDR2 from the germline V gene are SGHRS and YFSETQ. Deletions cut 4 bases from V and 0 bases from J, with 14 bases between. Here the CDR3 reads CASSPQPGTSYNEQFF. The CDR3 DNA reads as TGCGCCAGCAGCCCCCAACCGGGAACCTCCTACAATGAGCAGTTCTTC.

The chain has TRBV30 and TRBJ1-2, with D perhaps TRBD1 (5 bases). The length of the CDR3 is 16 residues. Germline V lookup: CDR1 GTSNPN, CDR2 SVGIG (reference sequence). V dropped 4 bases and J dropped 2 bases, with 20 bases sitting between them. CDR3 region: CAWNQRGNYLNYGYTF. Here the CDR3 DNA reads TGTGCCTGGAACCAACGGGGGAATTACCTGAACTATGGCTACACCTTC.

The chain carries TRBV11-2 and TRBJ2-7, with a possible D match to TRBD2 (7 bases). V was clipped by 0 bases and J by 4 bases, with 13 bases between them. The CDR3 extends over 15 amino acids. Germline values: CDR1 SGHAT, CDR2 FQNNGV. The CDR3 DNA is TGTGCCAGCAGCTTAGACGGGGGGCCTCAATACGAGCAGTACTTC. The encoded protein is CASSLDGGPQYEQYF.

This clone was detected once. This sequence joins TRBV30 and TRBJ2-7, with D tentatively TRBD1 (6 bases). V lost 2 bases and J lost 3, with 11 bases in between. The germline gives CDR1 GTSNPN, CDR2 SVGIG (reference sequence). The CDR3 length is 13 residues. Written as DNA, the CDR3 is TGTGCCTGGAGTTCACAGGGTGGCTACGAGCAGTACTTC. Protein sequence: CAWSSQGGYEQYF. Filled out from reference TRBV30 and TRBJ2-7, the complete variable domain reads SQTIHQWPATLVQPVGSPLSLECTVEGTSNPNLYWYRQAAGRGLQLLFYSVGIGQISSEVPQNLSASRPQDRQFILSSKKLLLSDSGFYLCAWSSQGGYEQYFGPGTRLTVT.

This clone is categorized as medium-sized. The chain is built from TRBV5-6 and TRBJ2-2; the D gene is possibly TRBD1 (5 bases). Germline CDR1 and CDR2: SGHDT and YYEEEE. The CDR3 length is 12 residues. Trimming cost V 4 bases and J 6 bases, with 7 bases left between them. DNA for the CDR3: TGTGCCAGCAGCGCAGGGCCCGGGGAGCTGTTTTTT. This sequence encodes CASSAGPGELFF.

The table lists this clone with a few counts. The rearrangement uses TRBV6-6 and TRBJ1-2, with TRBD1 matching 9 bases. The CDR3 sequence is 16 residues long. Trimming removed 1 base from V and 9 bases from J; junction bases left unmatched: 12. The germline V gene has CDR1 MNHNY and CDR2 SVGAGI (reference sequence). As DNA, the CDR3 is TGTGCCAGCAGTTACTTGGACAGGGGACTAGAGTGGCGCTACACCTTC. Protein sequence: CASSYLDRGLEWRYTF.

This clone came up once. The CDR3 nucleotides are TGTGCCAGCAGTACGGGAGACACAGATACGCAGTATTTT. Translating gives CASSTGDTDTQYF. The V call is TRBV28, the J call TRBJ2-3, with a tentative D call TRBD2 (6 bases). The CDR3 length is 13 residues. V was shortened by 5 bases and J by 2 bases, with 8 bases between the two germline ends. Germline-derived CDR1 and CDR2 are MDHEN and SYDVKM.

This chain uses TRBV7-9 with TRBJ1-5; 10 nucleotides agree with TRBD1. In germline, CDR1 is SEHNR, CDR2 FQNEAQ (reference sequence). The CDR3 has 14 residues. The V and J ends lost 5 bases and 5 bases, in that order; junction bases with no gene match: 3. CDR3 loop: CASSLGQGDQPQHF. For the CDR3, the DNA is TGTGCCAGCAGCCTCGGACAGGGGGATCAGCCCCAGCATTTT.

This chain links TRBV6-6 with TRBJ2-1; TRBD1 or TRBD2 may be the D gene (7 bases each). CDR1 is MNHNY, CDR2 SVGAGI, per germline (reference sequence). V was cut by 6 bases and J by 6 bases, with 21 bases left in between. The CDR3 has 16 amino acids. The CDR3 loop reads CASSPRGARGGNEQFF. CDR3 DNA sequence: TGTGCCAGCAGCCCCAGGGGGGCTAGGGGGGGCAATGAGCAGTTCTTC.

The CDR3 sequence is CASSQGPASSYEQYF. CDR3 nucleotide sequence: TGTGCCAGCAGCCAGGGTCCCGCAAGCTCCTACGAGCAGTACTTC. The chain couples TRBV3-1 (or the pseudogene TRBV3-2) to TRBJ2-7; D uncertain. The CDR3 loop spans 15 amino acids. V lost 3 bases and J 0 bases, leaving 12 bases between the germline ends. The V gene's germline CDR1 is LGHDT and CDR2 YNNKEL (reference sequence).

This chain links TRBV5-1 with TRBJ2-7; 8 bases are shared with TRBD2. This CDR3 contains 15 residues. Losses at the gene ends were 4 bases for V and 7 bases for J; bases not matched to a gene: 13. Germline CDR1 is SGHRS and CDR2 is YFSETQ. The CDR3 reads CASSETSGTTGEQYF. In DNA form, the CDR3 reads TGCGCCAGCAGCGAAACTAGCGGTACGACTGGGGAGCAGTACTTC.

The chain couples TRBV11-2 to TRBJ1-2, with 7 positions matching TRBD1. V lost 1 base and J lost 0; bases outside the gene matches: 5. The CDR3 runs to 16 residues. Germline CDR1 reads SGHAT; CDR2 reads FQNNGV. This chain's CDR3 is CASSLAPTGSNYGYTF. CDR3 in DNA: TGTGCCAGCAGCTTAGCCCCGACAGGGTCTAACTATGGCTACACCTTC. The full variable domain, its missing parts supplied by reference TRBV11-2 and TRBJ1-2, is EAGVAQSPRYKIIEKRQSVAFWCNPISGHATLYWYQQILGQGPKLLIQFQNNGVVDDSQLPKDRFSAERLKGVDSTLKIQPAKLEDSAVYLCASSLAPTGSNYGYTFGSGTRLTVV.

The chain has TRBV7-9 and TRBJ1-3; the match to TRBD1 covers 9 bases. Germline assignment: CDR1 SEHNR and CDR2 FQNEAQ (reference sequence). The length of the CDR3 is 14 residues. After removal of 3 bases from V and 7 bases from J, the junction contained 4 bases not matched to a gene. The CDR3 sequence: CASSFTGGPNTIYF. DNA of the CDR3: TGTGCCAGCAGCTTCACAGGGGGCCCGAACACCATATATTTT. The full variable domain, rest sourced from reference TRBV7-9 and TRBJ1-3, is DTGVSQNPRHKITKRGQNVTFRCDPISEHNRLYWYRQTLGQGPEFLTYFQNEAQLEKSRLLSDRFSAERPKGSFSTLEIQRTEQGDSAMYLCASSFTGGPNTIYFGEGSWLTVV.

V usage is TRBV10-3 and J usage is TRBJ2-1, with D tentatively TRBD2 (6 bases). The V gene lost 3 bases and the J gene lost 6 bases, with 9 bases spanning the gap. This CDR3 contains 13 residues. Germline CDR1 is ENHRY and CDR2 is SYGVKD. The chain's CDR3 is CAISDRDSNEQFF. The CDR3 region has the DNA TGTGCCATCAGTGACCGGGACTCCAATGAGCAGTTCTTC.

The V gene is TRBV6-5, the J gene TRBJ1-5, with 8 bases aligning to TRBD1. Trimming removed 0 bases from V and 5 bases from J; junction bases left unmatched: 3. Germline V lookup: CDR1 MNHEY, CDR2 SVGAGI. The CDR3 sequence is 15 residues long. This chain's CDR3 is CASSYSTGAHQPQHF. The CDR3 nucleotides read TGTGCCAGCAGTTACTCGACAGGGGCCCATCAGCCCCAGCATTTT.

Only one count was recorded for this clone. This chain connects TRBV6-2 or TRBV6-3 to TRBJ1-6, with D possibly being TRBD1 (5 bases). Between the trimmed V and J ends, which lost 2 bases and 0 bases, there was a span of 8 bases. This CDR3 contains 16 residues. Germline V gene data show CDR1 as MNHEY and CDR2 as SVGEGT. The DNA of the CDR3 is TGTGCCAGCAGTTACGGGGGGAGCTCCTATAATTCACCCCTCCACTTT. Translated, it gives CASSYGGSSYNSPLHF.

The CDR3 region has the DNA TGTGCCAGCAGCCTCGGACAGAATGGCTACACCTTC. Residues: CASSLGQNGYTF. The V and J genes are TRBV3-1 (or the pseudogene TRBV3-2) and TRBJ1-2; a weak D match, TRBD1 (6 bases). Trimming pared 4 bases from V and 6 bases from J, leaving 9 bases between. Germline CDR1 reads LGHDT; CDR2 reads YNNKEL (reference sequence). The CDR3 is 12 amino acids.

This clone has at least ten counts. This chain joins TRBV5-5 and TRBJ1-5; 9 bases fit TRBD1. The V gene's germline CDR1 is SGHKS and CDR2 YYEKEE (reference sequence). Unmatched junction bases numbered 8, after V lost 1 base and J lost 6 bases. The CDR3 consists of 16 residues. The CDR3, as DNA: TGTGCCAGCAGCTTGACTTCCCGACAGGGGGTTCAGCCCCAGCATTTT. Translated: CASSLTSRQGVQPQHF. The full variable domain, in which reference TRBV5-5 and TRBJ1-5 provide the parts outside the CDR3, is DAGVTQSPTHLIKTRGQQVTLRCSPISGHKSVSWYQQVLGQGPQFIFQYYEKEERGRGNFPDRFSARQFPNYSSELNVNALLLGDSALYLCASSLTSRQGVQPQHFGDGTRLSIL.

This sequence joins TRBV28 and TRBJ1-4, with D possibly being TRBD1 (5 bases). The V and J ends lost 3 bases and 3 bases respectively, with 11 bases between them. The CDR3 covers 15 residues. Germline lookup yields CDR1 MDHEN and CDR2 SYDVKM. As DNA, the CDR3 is TGTGCCAGCAGTTTCCCCACAGGCCCTAATGAAAAACTGTTTTTT. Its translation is CASSFPTGPNEKLFF. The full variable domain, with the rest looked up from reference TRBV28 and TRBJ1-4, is DVKVTQSSRYLVKRTGEKVFLECVQDMDHENMFWYRQDPGLGLRLIYFSYDVKMKEKGDIPEGYSVSREKKERFSLILESASTNQTSMYLCASSFPTGPNEKLFFGSGTQLSVL.